This T cell receptor (beta chain) comes out of a study of T cells in Graves' hyperthyroidism and ophthalmopathy. This clonotype has a count of ten or more. With 4 bases removed from V and 4 bases from J, the gap between germline ends came to 8 bases. The germline V gene encodes CDR1 DFQATT and CDR2 SNEGSKA (reference sequence). The CDR3 spans 12 residues. TCR beta CDR3 sequences were amplified from RNA transcripts. When the TCR CDR3 underwent first-round RT-PCR, the HTBI primer set was used. TCRdb redid the calling of the multiplex PCR reads with MiXCR, one entry per CDR3 protein. The sample lists roughly 170,000 distinct CDR3 sequences, about a sixth seen once, with under 35% in the top ten. Stable Graves' hyperthyroidism denoted no ophthalmopathy progression over 18 months. The diagnostic basis comprised clinical symptoms, serum thyroxine and TRAb, thyroid ultrasound and orbital computed tomography.

The sequencing sample was made of blood. The V and J genes are TRBV20-1 and TRBJ2-1; D is ambiguous. The receptor was isolated from a woman between 45 and 60 years old with Graves' hyperthyroidism. CDR3 DNA: TGCAGTGCTACCCCCCGGTACAATGAGCAGTTCTTC. It yields the protein CSATPRYNEQFF.